These 13 T cell receptor beta chains were sequenced from one sample in a study of post-analysis software for immune sequencing data. Study conclusions and caveats: Relative to controls, patients had a few TRBV segments at higher frequency, with TRBV5-6, TRBV5-1 and TRBV20-1 among these.

Tagging with unique molecular identifiers was a feature of the TCR beta cDNA libraries. TCRdb reanalysed the PCR reads using MiXCR and keeps one entry per CDR3 protein. The table shows approximately 730,000 distinct CDR3 sequences, with 40% to 55% occurring only once. These receptors have no identified antigens. Sequencing was done on a sample of blood. Every receptor here comes from a girl between 10 and 17 years old with multiple sclerosis.

This clonotype appeared a single time. A much larger clone differs from this one at a single base, so this may be a read error. This sequence joins TRBV7-2 and TRBJ2-5, with 8 bases matching TRBD1. Near its end, the DNA agrees better with TRBJ2-7, so the J call may be wrong. Germline CDR1 is SGHTA and CDR2 is FQGNSA. The CDR3 is 15 amino acids. The CDR3 region is CASSLGVQGVYEQYF. The CDR3 DNA reads as TGTGCCAGCAGCTTAGGCGTACAGGGGGTCTACGAGCAGTACTTC.

Concerning this clonotype itself: A single base separates this from a much larger clone, so it may be a read error. The chain carries TRBV12-3 or TRBV12-4 and TRBJ1-5; D gene ambiguous. Trimming shortened V by 5 bases and J by 0 bases, and 2 bases separated the two germline ends. The CDR3 loop spans 12 amino acids. The DNA of the CDR3 is TGTGCCAGCAGTATTAGCAATCAGCCCCAGCATTTT. Translating gives CASSISNQPQHF.

The chain has TRBV29-1 and TRBJ2-7; 7 nucleotides align to TRBD2. V lost 4 bases and J lost 0; bases outside the gene matches: 6. This CDR3 comprises 14 residues. Germline assignment: CDR1 SQVTM and CDR2 ANQGSEA. The CDR3 sequence: CSVASGGSSYEQYF. The DNA for the CDR3 is TGCAGCGTTGCTTCGGGCGGGAGCTCCTACGAGCAGTACTTC.

The rearrangement uses TRBV6-6 and TRBJ2-7, with TRBD1 identical over 8 bases. Germline V lookup: CDR1 MNHNY, CDR2 SVGAGI (reference sequence). With 7 bases clipped from V and 4 bases from J, the junction kept 3 bases outside the gene matches. The CDR3 totals 12 residues. The CDR3 sequence is CASNRQGYEQYF. The CDR3 DNA reads as TGTGCCAGCAACCGACAGGGGTACGAGCAGTACTTC.

V gene TRBV12-3 or TRBV12-4 combines with J gene TRBJ1-2, with D possibly being TRBD1 (5 bases). V dropped 2 bases and J dropped 6 bases, with 22 bases sitting between them. This CDR3 spans 17 amino acids. DNA for the CDR3: TGTGCCAGCAGTTTATTTATTCTCGACGACAGTATCCATGGCTACACCTTC. Translation gives CASSLFILDDSIHGYTF.

This chain joins TRBV20-1 and TRBJ1-2, with D maybe TRBD1 (5 bases). The CDR3 length is 12 residues. The V end lost 3 bases, the J end lost 6 bases, and 11 bases lay between the germline ends. Germline V lookup: CDR1 DFQATT, CDR2 SNEGSKA (reference sequence). The CDR3 loop is CSASGTVDGYTF. CDR3 nucleotide sequence: TGCAGTGCTAGCGGGACTGTCGATGGCTACACCTTC.

The sample holds a few counts of this clonotype. This chain connects TRBV4-2 to TRBJ2-3; 10 bases are a match to TRBD2. This CDR3 spans 17 amino acids. Trimming removed 6 bases from V and 1 base from J; junction bases left unmatched: 10. CDR1 LGHNA and CDR2 YNFKEQ come from the germline V gene. This chain's CDR3 is CASSPEAGTSGTDTQYF. The CDR3 DNA follows: TGTGCCAGCAGTCCAGAAGCCGGGACTAGCGGCACAGATACGCAGTATTTT.

This clonotype was seen a few times. V and J are TRBV9 and TRBJ2-1; D call uncertain. In germline, CDR1 is SGDLS, CDR2 YYNGEE. The CDR3 is 12 residues long. The V and J ends lost 3 bases and 6 bases respectively, with 7 bases between them. The CDR3 is CASSGLGNEQFF. In DNA, the CDR3 is TGTGCCAGCAGCGGGTTAGGCAATGAGCAGTTCTTC.

About this clonotype itself: A much larger clone lies a single base off, so this may be a read error. The chain carries TRBV9 and TRBJ2-4; D is undetermined. The assigned J gene may be wrong: the sequence end matches TRBJ2-7 better. Germline CDR1 is SGDLS and CDR2 is YYNGEE. This CDR3 is 14 amino acids long. The CDR3 loop is CASSVGQSSYEQYF. CDR3 coding DNA: TGTGCCAGCAGCGTAGGGCAGAGCTCCTACGAGCAGTACTTC.

The V and J genes are TRBV14 and TRBJ2-1; 7 nucleotides match TRBD1. Germline loops: CDR1 SGHDN, CDR2 FVKESK. Trimming removed 1 base from V and 2 bases from J; junction bases left unmatched: 14. The CDR3 has 19 amino acids. The CDR3 DNA reads as TGTGCCAGCAGCCAAGTAGTGGGGCCGACAGGGAGCCCCTACAATGAGCAGTTCTTC. Translation: CASSQVVGPTGSPYNEQFF.

The V gene is TRBV4-1, the J gene TRBJ2-3, with 9 bases matching TRBD2. Germline CDR1 is MGHRA and CDR2 is YSYEKL. V was clipped by 3 bases and J by 1 base; unmatched bases: 2. This CDR3 has 15 amino acids. The DNA for the CDR3 is TGCGCCAGCAGCCAGCGGACTAGCGGCACAGATACGCAGTATTTT. Protein product: CASSQRTSGTDTQYF.

This clonotype has only a few counts. The chain has TRBV5-1 and TRBJ2-1; TRBD2 is a possible D gene (6 bases). There are 17 residues in the CDR3. Germline V gene data show CDR1 as SGHRS and CDR2 as YFSETQ. V dropped 0 bases and J dropped 4 bases, with 17 bases sitting between them. The CDR3: CASSLGFGRGDYNEQFF. CDR3 nucleotides: TGCGCCAGCAGCTTGGGTTTCGGGCGGGGTGATTACAATGAGCAGTTCTTC.

The chain is built from TRBV5-1 and TRBJ2-7, with D possibly being TRBD1 (6 bases). Germline-derived CDR1 and CDR2 are SGHRS and YFSETQ. The CDR3 has 13 amino acids. Trimming removed 0 bases from V and 5 bases from J, with 9 bases in between. The CDR3 nucleotides read TGCGCCAGCAGCTTGGGGACAGTCGACGAGCAGTACTTC. This translates into CASSLGTVDEQYF.